These T cell receptor beta chains were read from a single sample in a study of shared T cell receptors in the human thymus. Data came from immunoSEQ multiplex PCR; TCRdb stores just in-frame clones and leaves some out. The table lists 540,000 or so clones, 78% of them singletons. These records were also assigned to another study, of human thymus T cells.

The sequenced material came from thymocytes. The receptors come from a boy in the first two years of life with a congenital heart defect. Each CDR3 is given with its conserved first and last residue. The D gene is left open where the match is weak. Rows may omit the clone size; those that give it use once, few, many or a size class.

d_call: TRBD2
v_call: TRBV4-3
clone_size: .
j_call: TRBJ2-7
cdr3_nt: TGCGCCAGCAGCCGGGATACTAGCGGCGAGCAGTACTTC
cdr3_aa: CASSRDTSGEQYF

d_call: TRBD2
v_call: TRBV4-1
clone_size: .
j_call: TRBJ2-2
cdr3_nt: TGCGCCAGCAGCCGCCGGCCGGTAGCGGGAGATGACACCGGGGAGCTGTTTTTT
cdr3_aa: CASSRRPVAGDDTGELFF

d_call: TRBD1
v_call: TRBV7-8
clone_size: once
j_call: TRBJ1-2
cdr3_nt: TGTGCCAGCAGCTTAACCCCGGGACAGCTGTCTTATGGCTACACCTTC
cdr3_aa: CASSLTPGQLSYGYTF

d_call: .
v_call: TRBV5-1
clone_size: .
j_call: TRBJ2-1
cdr3_nt: TGCGCCAGCAGCTTAACATGGGAGCAGTTCTTC
cdr3_aa: CASSLTWEQFF

d_call: .
v_call: TRBV4-3
clone_size: .
j_call: TRBJ2-3
cdr3_nt: TGCGCCAGCAGCCAGCTAGGGGGAGCAGATACGCAGTATTTT
cdr3_aa: CASSQLGGADTQYF

d_call: .
v_call: TRBV28
clone_size: .
j_call: TRBJ2-2
cdr3_nt: TGTGCCAGCATACCGGGACAGGAGGGGGGAGGGCCATCCGGGGAGCTGTTTTTT
cdr3_aa: CASIPGQEGGGPSGELFF

d_call: TRBD2
v_call: TRBV5-1
clone_size: .
j_call: TRBJ2-7
cdr3_nt: TGCGCCAGCAGCTTGGGGTGGCGGGAGGACCCCTACGAGCAGTACTTC
cdr3_aa: CASSLGWREDPYEQYF

d_call: TRBD2
v_call: TRBV11-3
clone_size: few
j_call: TRBJ2-1
cdr3_nt: TGTGCCAGCAGCCCTAGATGGCCACTAGCGGGAGCGTACAATGAGCAGTTCTTC
cdr3_aa: CASSPRWPLAGAYNEQFF

d_call: .
v_call: TRBV10-1
clone_size: .
j_call: TRBJ1-5
cdr3_nt: TGCGCCAGCAAAGAACACAGGGCAAGCAATCAGCCCCAGCATTTT
cdr3_aa: CASKEHRASNQPQHF

d_call: .
v_call: TRBV15
clone_size: .
j_call: TRBJ1-2
cdr3_nt: TGTGCCACCAGCAGGGACCTCCAGGGGACCCTCTATGGCTACACCTTC
cdr3_aa: CATSRDLQGTLYGYTF

d_call: .
v_call: TRBV12-5
clone_size: .
j_call: TRBJ2-3
cdr3_nt: TGTGCTAGTGGTTTGGTACCAGACACTTGCACAGATACGCAGTATTTT
cdr3_aa: CASGLVPDTCTDTQYF

d_call: .
v_call: TRBV30
clone_size: .
j_call: TRBJ1-6
cdr3_nt: TGTGCCTGGCTACAGGAGATTTATAATTCACCCCTCCACTTT
cdr3_aa: CAWLQEIYNSPLHF

d_call: .
v_call: TRBV30
clone_size: few
j_call: TRBJ1-1
cdr3_nt: TGTGCCTGGAGTGTACGGAGAGCAGCGGGGACTGAAGCTTTCTTT
cdr3_aa: CAWSVRRAAGTEAFF

d_call: .
v_call: TRBV19
clone_size: .
j_call: TRBJ2-6
cdr3_nt: TGTGCCAGTGGAAAGAGAGGGAGGAGCTCTGGGGCCAACGTCCTGACTTTC
cdr3_aa: CASGKRGRSSGANVLTF

d_call: .
v_call: TRBV5-6
clone_size: .
j_call: TRBJ2-7
cdr3_nt: TGTGCCAGCAGCTTGGGAGGGTCTGGCTACGAGCAGTACTTC
cdr3_aa: CASSLGGSGYEQYF

d_call: TRBD2
v_call: TRBV29-1
clone_size: once
j_call: TRBJ2-5
cdr3_nt: TGCAGCGTGCTACCGGGACTAGCGGGAGACCGCAACCCCGGTACCGAGACCCAGTACTTC
cdr3_aa: CSVLPGLAGDRNPGTETQYF